Below are 8 T cell receptor beta chains sequenced from a single sample in a study of blood T cell repertoires in COVID-19. Measured with immunoSEQ multiplex PCR; TCRdb has only the in-frame clones, and not every one. The table shows over 200,000 clones, with roughly nine tenths occurring only once. Sequenced: peripheral blood. The receptor set was obtained from a man between 60 and 75 years old with COVID-19, enrolled during active disease.

The J gene is TRBJ2-2, the V gene TRBV30; 8 bases agree with TRBD1. Germline CDR1 reads GTSNPN; CDR2 reads SVGIG (reference sequence). The CDR3 is 14 amino acids. The V and J ends lost 3 bases and 4 bases, in that order; junction bases with no gene match: 4. In DNA form, the CDR3 reads TGTGCCTGGAGGGGACAGGTTATCACCGGGGAGCTGTTTTTT. It is translated as CAWRGQVITGELFF.

The chain recombines TRBV5-4 with TRBJ1-2; D is unclear. The CDR3 is 13 amino acids. Germline assignment: CDR1 SGHNT and CDR2 YYREEE (reference sequence). V was shortened by 0 bases and J by 2 bases, with 5 bases between the two germline ends. The CDR3 sequence: CASSLDQNYGYTF. CDR3 bases: TGTGCCAGCAGCTTGGACCAGAACTATGGCTACACCTTC.

Here the CDR3 DNA reads TGTGCCAGCAGCCAAGAACCAGGGGGCAATGAGCAGTTCTTC. As protein: CASSQEPGGNEQFF. The genes are TRBV3-1 (or the pseudogene TRBV3-2) and TRBJ2-1; 7 bases agree with TRBD1. Germline V gene data show CDR1 as LGHDT and CDR2 as YNNKEL (reference sequence). This CDR3 has 14 amino acids. V shed 0 bases, J shed 6 bases, and the junction held 2 bases outside the gene matches.

This clone was detected once. The chain employs TRBV29-1 and TRBJ1-1; unclear D gene. V was shortened by 6 bases and J by 0 bases, with 5 bases between the two germline ends. The germline V gene encodes CDR1 SQVTM and CDR2 ANQGSEA. The CDR3 is 11 amino acids. The CDR3 loop reads CSVNMNTEAFF. CDR3 coding DNA: TGCAGCGTCAACATGAACACTGAAGCTTTCTTT. The entire variable domain, with the rest obtained from reference TRBV29-1 and TRBJ1-1, is as follows: SAVISQKPSRDICQRGTSLTIQCQVDSQVTMMFWYRQQPGQSLTLIATANQGSEATYESGFVIDKFPISRPNLTFSTLTVSNMSPEDSSIYLCSVNMNTEAFFGQGTRLTVV.

V usage is TRBV10-3 and J usage is TRBJ1-2, with D possibly being TRBD1 (6 bases). The CDR3 has 12 amino acids. The V end was cut by 10 bases, the J end by 4 bases, with 13 bases between. Germline V gene sequence: CDR1 ENHRY, CDR2 SYGVKD. CDR3 region: CATLDSGYGYTF. CDR3 sequence (DNA): TGTGCCACTTTGGACAGCGGCTATGGCTACACCTTC.

This clone was detected only once. The V gene is TRBV15, the J gene TRBJ2-1; D uncertain. Germline loops: CDR1 LNHNV, CDR2 YYDKDF (reference sequence). This CDR3 has 13 amino acids. Deletions cut 3 bases from V and 8 bases from J, with 11 bases between. CDR3 in amino acids: CATSSFSRYEQFF. CDR3 nucleotide sequence: TGTGCCACCAGCAGCTTCTCCCGGTATGAGCAGTTCTTC.

The chain carries TRBV19 and TRBJ1-6; D unclear. Trimming took 3 bases from V and 0 from J, leaving 9 bases between them. CDR3 size: 16 residues. Per the germline V gene, CDR1 is LNHDA and CDR2 is SQIVND (reference sequence). CDR3 DNA: TGTGCCAGTAGTATCCGAGAGAGCTCCTATAATTCACCCCTCCACTTT. Translating it yields CASSIRESSYNSPLHF.

This chain joins TRBV5-4 and TRBJ1-1, with 7 bases that match TRBD1. This CDR3 has 18 amino acids. Germline CDR1 SGHNT, CDR2 YYREEE (reference sequence). After removal of 0 bases from V and 1 base from J, the junction contained 12 bases not matched to a gene. The CDR3 coding sequence is TGTGCCAGCAGCTTGGAGAGAGGGGGCCTCGGAAAGAACACTGAAGCTTTCTTT. Translation: CASSLERGGLGKNTEAFF.